Sequencing of this T cell receptor (beta chain) was carried out in a study of T cells in Graves' hyperthyroidism and ophthalmopathy. Study results and caveats: Ophthalmopathy was identified by the model a median around 6.9 months ahead of onset. Appearing also in blood were most of the thyroid clonotypes expanded above 0.001.

The CDR3 is made up of 17 amino acids. Trimming left V 8 bases short and J 0 bases short, with 20 bases between. RNA transcripts were the template for amplifying TCR beta CDR3 regions. The HTBI primer set served for first-round RT-PCR of the TCR CDR3. Via MiXCR, TCRdb re-called the multiplex PCR reads, giving one row per CDR3 protein. Here the sample spans about 350,000 distinct CDR3 sequences, 15% to 20% being singletons. There are many counts of this clonotype. Its cognate antigen is unknown. Patients with uncontrolled infections, other autoimmune diseases, pregnancy or lactation were excluded. Diagnoses used clinical symptoms, serum thyroxine and TRAb, thyroid ultrasound and orbital computed tomography.

Sample: blood. The gene calls are TRBV12-3 or TRBV12-4 and TRBJ1-3; D is possibly TRBD1 (5 bases). The receptor was isolated from a woman between 40 and 55 years old with Graves' ophthalmopathy. The CDR3 region is CASEKKGGARSGNTIYF. Here the CDR3 DNA reads TGTGCCAGCGAAAAAAAGGGCGGGGCCCGCTCTGGAAACACCATATATTTT.